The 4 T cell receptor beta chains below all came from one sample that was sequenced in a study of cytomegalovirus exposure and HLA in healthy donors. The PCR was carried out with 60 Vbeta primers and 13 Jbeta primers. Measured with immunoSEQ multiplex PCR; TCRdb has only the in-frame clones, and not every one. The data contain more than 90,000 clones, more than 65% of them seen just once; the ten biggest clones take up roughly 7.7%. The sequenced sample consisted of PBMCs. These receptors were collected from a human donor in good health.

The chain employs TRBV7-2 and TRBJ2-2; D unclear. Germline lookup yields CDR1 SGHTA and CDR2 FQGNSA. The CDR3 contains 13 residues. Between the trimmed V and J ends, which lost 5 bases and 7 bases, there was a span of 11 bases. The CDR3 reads CASSTFRYGELFF. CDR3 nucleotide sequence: TGTGCCAGCAGCACATTCCGTTACGGGGAGCTGTTTTTT.

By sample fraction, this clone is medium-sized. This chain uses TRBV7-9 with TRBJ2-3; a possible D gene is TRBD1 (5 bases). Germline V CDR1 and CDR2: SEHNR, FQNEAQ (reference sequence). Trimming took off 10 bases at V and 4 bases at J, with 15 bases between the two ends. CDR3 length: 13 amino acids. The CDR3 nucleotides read TGTGCCACCCAAAGGGGTACAGCAGATACGCAGTATTTT. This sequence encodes CATQRGTADTQYF.

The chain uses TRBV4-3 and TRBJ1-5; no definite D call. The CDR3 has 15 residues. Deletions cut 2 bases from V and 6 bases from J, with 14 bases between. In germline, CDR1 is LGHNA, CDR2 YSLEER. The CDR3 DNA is TGCGCCAGCAGCCAAAGTCGAGCCGCCGGTCAGCCCCAGCATTTT. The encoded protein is CASSQSRAAGQPQHF.

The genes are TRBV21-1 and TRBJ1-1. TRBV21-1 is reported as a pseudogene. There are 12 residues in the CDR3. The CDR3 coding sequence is TGTGCCAGCAGCAAACTAGGCCTACTAGCTTTCTTT. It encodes CASSKLGLLAFF.